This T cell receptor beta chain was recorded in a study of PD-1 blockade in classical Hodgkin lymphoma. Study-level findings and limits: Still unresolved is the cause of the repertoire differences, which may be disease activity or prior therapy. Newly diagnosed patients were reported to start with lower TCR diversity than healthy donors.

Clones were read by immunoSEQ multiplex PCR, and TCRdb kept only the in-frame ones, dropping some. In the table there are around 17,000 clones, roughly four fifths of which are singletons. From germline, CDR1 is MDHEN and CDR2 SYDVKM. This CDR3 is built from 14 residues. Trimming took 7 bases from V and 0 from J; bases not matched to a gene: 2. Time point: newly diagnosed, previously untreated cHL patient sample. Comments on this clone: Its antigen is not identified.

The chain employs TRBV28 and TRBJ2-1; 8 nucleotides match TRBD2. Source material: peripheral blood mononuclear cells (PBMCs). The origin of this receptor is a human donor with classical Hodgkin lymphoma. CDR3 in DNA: TGTGCCAGCACCGGGGGGGGCTCCTACAATGAGCAGTTCTTC. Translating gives CASTGGGSYNEQFF.